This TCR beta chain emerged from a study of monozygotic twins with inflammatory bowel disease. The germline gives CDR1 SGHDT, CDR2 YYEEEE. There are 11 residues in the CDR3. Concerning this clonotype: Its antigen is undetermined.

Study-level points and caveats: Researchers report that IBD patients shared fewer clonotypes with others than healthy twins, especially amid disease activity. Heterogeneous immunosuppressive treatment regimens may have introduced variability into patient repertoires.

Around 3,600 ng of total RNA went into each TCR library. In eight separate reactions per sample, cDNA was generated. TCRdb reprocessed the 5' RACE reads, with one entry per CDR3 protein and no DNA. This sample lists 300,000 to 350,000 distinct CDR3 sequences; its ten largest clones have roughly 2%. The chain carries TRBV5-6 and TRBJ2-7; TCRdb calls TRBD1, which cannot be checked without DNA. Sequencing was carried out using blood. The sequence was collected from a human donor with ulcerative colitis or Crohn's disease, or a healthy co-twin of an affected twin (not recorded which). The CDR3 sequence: CASSSNREQYF.